This entry describes one TCR beta chain. This specimen belongs to a study of blood T cell repertoires in COVID-19. Whole-study context: Sites across the United States, Italy and Spain contributed samples from acute and convalescent COVID-19.

Germline CDR1 reads SGHTA; CDR2 reads FQGTGA. Trimming left V 4 bases short and J 4 bases short, with 8 bases between. The CDR3 spans 13 residues. Sequencing was performed with immunoSEQ multiplex PCR; in TCRdb, only in-frame clones are kept and a portion is missing. The table lists about 150,000 clones, around 83% of them singletons. This rearrangement joins TRBV7-3 to TRBJ1-3; D is ambiguous. The sequencing sample was made of peripheral blood. This TCR came from an older woman with COVID-19, enrolled during active disease. CDR3 nucleotides: TGTGCCAGCAGCTCAGCCGGGGGAAACACCATATATTTT. Amino acids: CASSSAGGNTIYF.